This is a list of T cell receptor beta chains from one sample in a study of blood T cell repertoires in COVID-19. Data came from immunoSEQ multiplex PCR; TCRdb stores just in-frame clones and leaves some out. The table records some 220,000 clones, 80% to 85% of them present only once. Specimen: peripheral blood. These receptors came from a woman aged 25-40 years who had recovered from COVID-19. Each CDR3 is given with its conserved first and last residue. A D gene is named only where the DNA matches it firmly. Rows may omit the clone size; those that give it use once, few, many or a size class.

DNA: TGTGCCAGCAGCTTGGGTGGCGGGAGCTCCTACAATGAGCAGTTCTTC
CDR3: CASSLGGGSSYNEQFF
length: 16
V: TRBV5-4
D: TRBD2
size: .
J: TRBJ2-1

DNA: TGTGCCAGTAGTCCCATCCCCGACAGGGGGCAAGGACAGCCCCAGCATTTT
CDR3: CASSPIPDRGQGQPQHF
length: 17
V: TRBV19
D: TRBD1
size: .
J: TRBJ1-5

DNA: TGTGCCAGCAGCCCCCAAACGACAGGGGTCGGTTATAATTCACCCCTCCACTTT
CDR3: CASSPQTTGVGYNSPLHF
length: 18
V: TRBV7-8
D: TRBD1
size: .
J: TRBJ1-6

DNA: TGTGCCAGCAGCTCGGACAGTCCCCGATGGGATGGCTACACCTTC
CDR3: CASSSDSPRWDGYTF
length: 15
V: TRBV7-9
D: .
size: .
J: TRBJ1-2

DNA: TGTGCCAGCAGCTATCCGGCTAGCGGTTCCCTCCCGCACAATGAGCAGTTCTTC
CDR3: CASSYPASGSLPHNEQFF
length: 18
V: TRBV9
D: TRBD2
size: .
J: TRBJ2-1

DNA: TGTGCCAGCAGCTACGGGACAGGGGACAATCAGCCCCAGCATTTT
CDR3: CASSYGTGDNQPQHF
length: 15
V: TRBV5-5
D: TRBD1
size: .
J: TRBJ1-5

DNA: TGCAGCCCACGACTAGCGGGAGGTCCCAACAATGAGCAGTTCTTC
CDR3: CSPRLAGGPNNEQFF
length: 15
V: TRBV29-1
D: TRBD2
size: .
J: TRBJ2-1

DNA: TGTGCCAGCAGCCTCGGGACAGGGGAAGAAAAACTGTTTTTT
CDR3: CASSLGTGEEKLFF
length: 14
V: TRBV5-8
D: TRBD1
size: .
J: TRBJ1-4

DNA: TGCGCCAGCAGCTTGGGAGCGGCGGGAGGAATGGCGGATACGCAGTATTTT
CDR3: CASSLGAAGGMADTQYF
length: 17
V: TRBV5-1
D: TRBD2
size: .
J: TRBJ2-3

DNA: TGTGCCAGCAGCCCGGGACTACACACAGATACGCAGTATTTT
CDR3: CASSPGLHTDTQYF
length: 14
V: TRBV7-3
D: TRBD2
size: .
J: TRBJ2-3

DNA: TGCGCCAGCAGCTCCAATAGAAGACTAGGGTTTGAGCAGTTCTTC
CDR3: CASSSNRRLGFEQFF
length: 15
V: TRBV4-1
D: .
size: .
J: TRBJ2-1

DNA: TGTGCCAGCAGCGGCGGGACAGGATCCTACAATGAGCAGTTCTTC
CDR3: CASSGGTGSYNEQFF
length: 15
V: TRBV13
D: TRBD1
size: .
J: TRBJ2-1

DNA: TGTGCCAGCACCTTAGACAGGGCTGGAAACACCATATATTTT
CDR3: CASTLDRAGNTIYF
length: 14
V: TRBV2
D: TRBD1
size: .
J: TRBJ1-3

DNA: TGTGCCAGCAGCCAAGGGTACGATAGTGGTAGCTCCTACGAGCAGTACTTC
CDR3: CASSQGYDSGSSYEQYF
length: 17
V: TRBV3-1/TRBV3-2
D: .
size: .
J: TRBJ2-7

DNA: TGTGCCAGAAGCTTGAGACAGGGGTATAATTCACCCCTCCACTTT
CDR3: CARSLRQGYNSPLHF
length: 15
V: TRBV5-3
D: TRBD1
size: .
J: TRBJ1-6

DNA: TGTGCCAGCAGTTACCGGGACATAAGCACCGGGGAGCTGTTTTTT
CDR3: CASSYRDISTGELFF
length: 15
V: TRBV28
D: .
size: .
J: TRBJ2-2

DNA: TGTGCCAGCAGCCAAGGGTTCCAGGGCTTTCTGACACCCCTCCACTTT
CDR3: CASSQGFQGFLTPLHF
length: 16
V: TRBV3-1/TRBV3-2
D: .
size: .
J: TRBJ1-6

DNA: TGTGCCAGCAGCCGGGGACAGGGGAGGGCCCACTACGAGCAGTACTTC
CDR3: CASSRGQGRAHYEQYF
length: 16
V: TRBV28
D: TRBD1
size: .
J: TRBJ2-7

DNA: TGCGCCAGCAGCCGAGGACAGGGAGCTCAGCCCCAGCATTTT
CDR3: CASSRGQGAQPQHF
length: 14
V: TRBV4-1
D: TRBD1
size: .
J: TRBJ1-5

DNA: TGTGCCAGCAGGCAACACAGGGATGGATCCTACGAGCAGTACTTC
CDR3: CASRQHRDGSYEQYF
length: 15
V: TRBV6-6
D: .
size: few
J: TRBJ2-7

DNA: TGTGCCAGCAGTCTTGCCGCTAGCGGTGGCACAGATACGCAGTATTTT
CDR3: CASSLAASGGTDTQYF
length: 16
V: TRBV28
D: TRBD2
size: .
J: TRBJ2-3

DNA: TGTGCCAGCAGCAATTCTCAGGGCGTTCAGCCCCAGCATTTT
CDR3: CASSNSQGVQPQHF
length: 14
V: TRBV2
D: .
size: .
J: TRBJ1-5